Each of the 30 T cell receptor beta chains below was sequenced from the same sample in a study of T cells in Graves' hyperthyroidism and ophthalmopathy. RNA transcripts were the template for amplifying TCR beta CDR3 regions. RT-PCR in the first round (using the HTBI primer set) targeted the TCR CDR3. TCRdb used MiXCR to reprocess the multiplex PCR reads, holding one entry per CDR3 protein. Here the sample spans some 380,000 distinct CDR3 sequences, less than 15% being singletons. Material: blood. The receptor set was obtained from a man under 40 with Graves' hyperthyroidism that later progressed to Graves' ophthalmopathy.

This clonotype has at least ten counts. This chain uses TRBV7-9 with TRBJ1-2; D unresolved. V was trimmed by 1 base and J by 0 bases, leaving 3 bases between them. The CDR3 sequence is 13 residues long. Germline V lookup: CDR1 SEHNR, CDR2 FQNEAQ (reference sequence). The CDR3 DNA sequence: TGTGCCAGCAGCTTAGGGACTAACTATGGCTACACCTTC. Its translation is CASSLGTNYGYTF.

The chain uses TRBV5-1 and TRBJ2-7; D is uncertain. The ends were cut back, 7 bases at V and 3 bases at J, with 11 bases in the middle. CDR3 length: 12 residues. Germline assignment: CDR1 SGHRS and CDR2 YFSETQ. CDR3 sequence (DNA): TGCGCCAGCGCCTTCGACATCTACGAGCAGTACTTC. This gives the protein CASAFDIYEQYF.

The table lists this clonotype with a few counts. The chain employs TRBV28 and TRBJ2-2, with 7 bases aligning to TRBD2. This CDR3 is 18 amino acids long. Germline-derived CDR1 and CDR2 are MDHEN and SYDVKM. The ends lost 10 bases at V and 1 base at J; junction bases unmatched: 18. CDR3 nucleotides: TGTGCCACTGCGACTAGCCCGTACCGAACAAAGAACACCGGGGAGCTGTTTTTT. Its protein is CATATSPYRTKNTGELFF.

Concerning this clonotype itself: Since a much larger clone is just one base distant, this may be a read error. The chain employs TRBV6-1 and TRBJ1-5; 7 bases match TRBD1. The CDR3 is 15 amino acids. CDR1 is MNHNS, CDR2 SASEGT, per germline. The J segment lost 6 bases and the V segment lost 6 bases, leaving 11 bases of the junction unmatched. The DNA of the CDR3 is TGTGCCAGCAGCCCCCGACAGGGTCACAGTCAGCCCCAGCATTTT. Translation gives CASSPRQGHSQPQHF.

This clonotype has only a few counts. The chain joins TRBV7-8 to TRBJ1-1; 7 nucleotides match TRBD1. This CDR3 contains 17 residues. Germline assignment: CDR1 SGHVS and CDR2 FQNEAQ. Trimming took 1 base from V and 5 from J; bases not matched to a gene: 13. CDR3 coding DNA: TGTGCCAGCAGCTTAGGTCGTAAGGGGGCGAAGAGTACTGAAGCTTTCTTT. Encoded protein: CASSLGRKGAKSTEAFF.

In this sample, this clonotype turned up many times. The CDR3 reads CASSFGGVAGELFF. CDR3 sequence (DNA): TGTGCCAGCAGTTTTGGGGGGGTAGCCGGGGAGCTGTTTTTT. The genes are TRBV6-5 and TRBJ2-2, with TRBD2 matching over 7 bases. Trimming removed 4 bases from V and 6 bases from J; junction bases left unmatched: 5. This CDR3 spans 14 amino acids. Germline V gene data show CDR1 as MNHEY and CDR2 as SVGAGI.

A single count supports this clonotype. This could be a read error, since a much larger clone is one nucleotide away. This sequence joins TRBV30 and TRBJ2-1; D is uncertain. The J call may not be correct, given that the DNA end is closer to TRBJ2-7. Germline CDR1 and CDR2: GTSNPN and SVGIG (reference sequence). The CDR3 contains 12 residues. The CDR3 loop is CAWSVSVNEQYF. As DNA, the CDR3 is TGTGCCTGGAGTGTATCGGTCAATGAGCAGTACTTC.

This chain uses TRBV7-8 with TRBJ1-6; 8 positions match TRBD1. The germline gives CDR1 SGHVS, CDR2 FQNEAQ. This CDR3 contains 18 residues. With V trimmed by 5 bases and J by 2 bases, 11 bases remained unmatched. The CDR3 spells CASSLLTGEDPYNSPLHF. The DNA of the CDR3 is TGTGCCAGCAGCCTCTTGACAGGGGAAGACCCCTATAATTCACCCCTCCACTTT.

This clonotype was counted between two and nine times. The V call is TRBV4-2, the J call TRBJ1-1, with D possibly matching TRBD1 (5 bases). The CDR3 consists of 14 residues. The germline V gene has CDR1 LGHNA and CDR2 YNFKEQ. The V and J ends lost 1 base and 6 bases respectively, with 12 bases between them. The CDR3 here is CASSQVGTAAEAFF. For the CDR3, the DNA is TGTGCCAGCAGCCAAGTTGGGACGGCCGCTGAAGCTTTCTTT.

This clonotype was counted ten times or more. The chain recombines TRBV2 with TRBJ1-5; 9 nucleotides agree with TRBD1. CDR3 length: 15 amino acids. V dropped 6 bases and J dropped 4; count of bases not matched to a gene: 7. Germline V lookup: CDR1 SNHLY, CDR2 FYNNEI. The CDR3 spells CASRGGQGSNQPQHF. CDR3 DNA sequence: TGTGCCAGCAGAGGAGGACAGGGGAGTAATCAGCCCCAGCATTTT.

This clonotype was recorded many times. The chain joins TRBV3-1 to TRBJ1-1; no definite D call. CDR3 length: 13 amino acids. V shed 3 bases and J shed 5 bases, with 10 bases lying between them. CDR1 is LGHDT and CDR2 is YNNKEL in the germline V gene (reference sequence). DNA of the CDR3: TGTGCCAGCAGCCACCTAGTTGGGACTGAAGCTTTCTTT. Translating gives CASSHLVGTEAFF.

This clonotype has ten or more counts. The CDR3 here is CASSFLGAGGYEQYF. The CDR3 nucleotides are TGTGCCAGCAGTTTTCTCGGGGCAGGGGGCTACGAGCAGTACTTC. The gene calls are TRBV27 and TRBJ2-7; 7 nucleotides agree with TRBD1. The germline V gene has CDR1 MNHEY and CDR2 SMNVEV (reference sequence). The CDR3 is 15 amino acids. Trimming at V came to 3 bases and at J to 3 bases, leaving 8 bases not matched to a gene.

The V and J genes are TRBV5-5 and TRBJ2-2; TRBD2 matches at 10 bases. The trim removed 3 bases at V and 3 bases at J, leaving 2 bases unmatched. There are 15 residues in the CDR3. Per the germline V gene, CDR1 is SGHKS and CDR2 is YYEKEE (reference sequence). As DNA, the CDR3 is TGTGCCAGCAGCTATAGCGGGGGGCACACCGGGGAGCTGTTTTTT. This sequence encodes CASSYSGGHTGELFF.

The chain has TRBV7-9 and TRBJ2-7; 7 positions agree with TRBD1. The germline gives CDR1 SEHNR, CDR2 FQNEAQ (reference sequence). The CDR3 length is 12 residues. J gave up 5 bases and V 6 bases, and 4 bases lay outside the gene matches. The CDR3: CASRQDRDEQYF. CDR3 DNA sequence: TGTGCCAGCAGACAAGACAGGGACGAGCAGTACTTC.

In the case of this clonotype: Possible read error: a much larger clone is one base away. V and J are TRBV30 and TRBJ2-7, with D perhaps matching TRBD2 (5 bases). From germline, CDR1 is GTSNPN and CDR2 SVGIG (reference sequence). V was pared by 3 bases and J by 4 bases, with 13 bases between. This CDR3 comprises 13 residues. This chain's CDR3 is CAWRDWGKYEQYF. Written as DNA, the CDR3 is TGTGCCTGGAGGGACTGGGGTAAATACGAGCAGTACTTC.

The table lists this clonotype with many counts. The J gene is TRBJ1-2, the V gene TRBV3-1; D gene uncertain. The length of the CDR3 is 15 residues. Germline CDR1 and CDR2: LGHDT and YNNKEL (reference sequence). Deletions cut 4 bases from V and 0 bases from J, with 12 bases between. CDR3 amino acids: CASSPHSAANYGYTF. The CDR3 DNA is TGTGCCAGCAGCCCACACAGCGCAGCTAACTATGGCTACACCTTC.

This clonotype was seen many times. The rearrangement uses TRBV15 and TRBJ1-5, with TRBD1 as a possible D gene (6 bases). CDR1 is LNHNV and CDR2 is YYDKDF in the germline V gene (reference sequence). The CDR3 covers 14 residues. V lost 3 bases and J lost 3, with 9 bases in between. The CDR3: CATSSRDTNQPQHF. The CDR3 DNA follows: TGTGCCACCAGCAGCCGGGACACCAATCAGCCCCAGCATTTT.

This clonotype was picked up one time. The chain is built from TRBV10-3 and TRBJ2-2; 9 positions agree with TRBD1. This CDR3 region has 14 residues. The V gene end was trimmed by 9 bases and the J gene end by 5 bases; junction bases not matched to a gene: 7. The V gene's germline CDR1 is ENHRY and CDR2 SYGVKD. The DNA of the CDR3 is TGTGCCATTTCCTCCGGGACAGGGACCGGGGAGCTGTTTTTT. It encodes CAISSGTGTGELFF.

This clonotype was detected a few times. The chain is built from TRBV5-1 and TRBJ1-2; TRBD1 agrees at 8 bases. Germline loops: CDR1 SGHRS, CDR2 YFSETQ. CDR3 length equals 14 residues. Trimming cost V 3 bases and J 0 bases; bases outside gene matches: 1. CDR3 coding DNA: TGCGCCAGCAGCTGGGACAGGTCTAACTATGGCTACACCTTC. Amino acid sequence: CASSWDRSNYGYTF.

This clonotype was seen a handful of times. CDR3 nucleotides: TGTGCCAGCAGTGAGAGGGGTTTCAATCAGCCCCAGCATTTT. Its translation: CASSERGFNQPQHF. This sequence joins TRBV25-1 and TRBJ1-5; TRBD1 might be the D (5 bases). Trimming took off 3 bases at V and 3 bases at J, with 9 bases between the two ends. The CDR3 extends over 14 amino acids. Germline CDR1 is MGHDK and CDR2 is SYGVNS.

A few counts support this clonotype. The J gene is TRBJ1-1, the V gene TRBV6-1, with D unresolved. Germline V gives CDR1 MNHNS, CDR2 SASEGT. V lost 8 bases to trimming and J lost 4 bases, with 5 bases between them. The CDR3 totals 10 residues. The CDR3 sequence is CASWGTEAFF. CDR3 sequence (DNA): TGTGCCAGCTGGGGCACTGAAGCTTTCTTT.

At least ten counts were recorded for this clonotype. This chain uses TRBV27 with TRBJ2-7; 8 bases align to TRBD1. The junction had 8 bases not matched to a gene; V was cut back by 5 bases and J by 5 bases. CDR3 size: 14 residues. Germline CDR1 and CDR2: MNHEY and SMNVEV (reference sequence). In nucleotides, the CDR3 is TGTGCCAGCAGTCCCTGGACAGGGTTTGACGAGCAGTACTTC. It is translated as CASSPWTGFDEQYF.

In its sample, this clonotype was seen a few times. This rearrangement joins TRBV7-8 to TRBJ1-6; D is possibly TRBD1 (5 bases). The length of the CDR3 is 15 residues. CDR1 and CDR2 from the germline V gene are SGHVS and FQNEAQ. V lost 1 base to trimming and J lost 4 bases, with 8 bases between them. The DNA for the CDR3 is TGTGCCAGCAGCTTAGACAGGACTTATAATTCACCCCTCCACTTT. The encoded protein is CASSLDRTYNSPLHF. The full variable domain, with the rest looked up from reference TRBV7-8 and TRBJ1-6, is GAGVSQSPRYKVAKRGQDVALRCDPISGHVSLFWYQQALGQGPEFLTYFQNEAQLDKSGLPSDRFFAERPEGSVSTLKIQRTQQEDSAVYLCASSLDRTYNSPLHFGNGTRLTVT.

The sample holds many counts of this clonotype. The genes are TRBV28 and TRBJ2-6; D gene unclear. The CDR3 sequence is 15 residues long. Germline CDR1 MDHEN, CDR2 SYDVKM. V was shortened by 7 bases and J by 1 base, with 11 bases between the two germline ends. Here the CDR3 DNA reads TGTGCCAGCACCCCAGTGAGATCTGGGGCCAACGTCCTGACTTTC. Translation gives CASTPVRSGANVLTF.

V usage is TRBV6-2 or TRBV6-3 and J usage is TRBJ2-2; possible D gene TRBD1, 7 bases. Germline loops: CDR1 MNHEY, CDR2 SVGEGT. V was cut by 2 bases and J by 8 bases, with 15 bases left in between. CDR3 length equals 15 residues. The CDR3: CASSYGHAGQGELFF. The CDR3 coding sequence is TGTGCCAGCAGTTACGGGCATGCGGGACAGGGGGAGCTGTTTTTT.

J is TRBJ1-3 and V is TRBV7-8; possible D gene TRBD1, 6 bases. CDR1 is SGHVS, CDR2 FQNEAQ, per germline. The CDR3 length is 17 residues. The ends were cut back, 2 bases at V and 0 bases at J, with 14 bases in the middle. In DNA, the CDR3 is TGTGCCAGCAGCTTACCCCTACAGGGCTTCTCTGGAAACACCATATATTTT. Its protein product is CASSLPLQGFSGNTIYF. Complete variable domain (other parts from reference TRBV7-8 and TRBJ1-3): GAGVSQSPRYKVAKRGQDVALRCDPISGHVSLFWYQQALGQGPEFLTYFQNEAQLDKSGLPSDRFFAERPEGSVSTLKIQRTQQEDSAVYLCASSLPLQGFSGNTIYFGEGSWLTVV.

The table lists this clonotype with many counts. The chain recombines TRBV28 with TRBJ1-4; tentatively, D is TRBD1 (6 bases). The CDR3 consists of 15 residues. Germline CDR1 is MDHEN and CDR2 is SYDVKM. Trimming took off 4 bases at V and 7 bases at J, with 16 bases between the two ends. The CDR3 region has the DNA TGTGCCAGCAGTTCCCTCAGGGGATATAGTGAAAAACTGTTTTTT. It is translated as CASSSLRGYSEKLFF.

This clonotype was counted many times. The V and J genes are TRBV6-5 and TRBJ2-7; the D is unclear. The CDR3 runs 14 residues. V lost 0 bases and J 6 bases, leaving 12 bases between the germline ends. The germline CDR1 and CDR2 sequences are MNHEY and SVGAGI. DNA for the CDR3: TGTGCCAGCAGTTACTCTAGGACCCCGGGCGAGCAGTACTTC. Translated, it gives CASSYSRTPGEQYF.

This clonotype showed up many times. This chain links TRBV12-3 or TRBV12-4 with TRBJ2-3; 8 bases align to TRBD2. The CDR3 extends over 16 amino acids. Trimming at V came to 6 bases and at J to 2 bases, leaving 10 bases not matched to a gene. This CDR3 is CASRSQVSGVTDTQYF. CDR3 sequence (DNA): TGTGCCAGCAGATCTCAAGTTAGCGGGGTCACAGATACGCAGTATTTT.

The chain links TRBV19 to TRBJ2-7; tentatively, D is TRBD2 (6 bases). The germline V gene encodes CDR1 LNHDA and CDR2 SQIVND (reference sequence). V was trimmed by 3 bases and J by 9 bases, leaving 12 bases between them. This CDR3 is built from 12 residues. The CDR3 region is CASSIDRGMQYF. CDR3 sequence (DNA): TGTGCCAGTAGTATTGACCGGGGGATGCAGTACTTC.